What follows is one TCR beta chain and its context. The table lists this clone with a few counts. The specificity of this receptor is unknown. No much larger clone exists at a distance of one base, and base qualities are not known. This entry belongs to a study of blood T cell repertoires in COVID-19 (dated by TCRdb to the early 2020s). Background on the whole study: Samples from collaborators originated in the United States, Italy and Spain and spanned both the acute and convalescent phases of COVID-19. The repertoires were released in a freely available public database intended as a resource for research on the immune response to SARS-CoV-2. The samples were drawn from two sources: the first 160 participants of the ongoing ImmuneRACE study, and 1,000 to 1,500 subjects contributed by 6 global collaborators. Where available, HLA class I and class II types were taken from metadata supplied by the sample provider and were not determined by assay-based typing. The material from the prospective study consisted of cDNA or gDNA derived from T cells, B-cell-depleted T cells, or PBMCs. The sample metadata nearly always contained a de-identified subject ID, COVID-19 status, age in years and sex. Subjects who had been exposed to COVID-19, were actively infected with it, or had recovered from it provided the deeply sampled blood TCRbeta repertoires that made up the dataset. Study-wide conclusions, independent of this receptor: How much clinical and demographic metadata was included differed by source and by participant, and the metadata was provided uncurated.

The cysteine opens and the phenylalanine closes a CDR3 of 13 amino acids. The sequence is cut down to CDR3 DNA, 39 bases in frame from base 1. V loses 5 bases of germline sequence and J loses 7 bases, and the interval between the two ends is 11 bases. Sequences MDHEN (CDR1) and SYDVKM (CDR2) are obtained from the germline V gene. TCRbeta CDR3 regions were amplified from genomic DNA by means of the immunoSEQ Assay, a bias-controlled multiplex PCR. Per the original workflow: Nucleated cell counts per sample were estimated from amplification of reference gene primers within the assay. Sequence reads were collapsed and filtered to measure the absolute abundance of every unique TCRbeta CDR3 rearrangement. For each sample, productive Simpson clonality was calculated by taking the square root of Simpson's diversity index across productive rearrangements. In its TCRdb copy, this immuneACCESS table keeps in-frame sequences only and misses some clones. Where compared with another copy, unresolved V genes explain less than half of these, and the others have no known cause. That table furnishes V, J and clone size, whereas the DNA furnished D and trimming. The sample table contains fewer than 60,000 clones; only one count was recorded for under 90% of them. Clones ranked in the top ten supply about 9.9% of the sample.

One collaborating source in Seattle enrolled patients during active infection and followed them longitudinally through the course of disease. The collaborating institutions used their own protocols to collect whole blood in K2EDTA tubes. For TCRbeta analysis, collaborators shipped samples in one of three forms: frozen whole blood, isolated PBMCs, or DNA extracted from either of those sample types. The chain is made from TRBV28 and TRBJ2-2, and TRBD2 may be the D gene, going by 5 matching bases. Sequenced input: peripheral blood. The TCR was taken from a man older than 75 with COVID-19, enrolled during active disease. For the CDR3, the sequence is CASSHRGDGELFF. The DNA reads as follows: TGTGCCAGCAGTCACCGGGGTGACGGGGAGCTGTTTTTT.